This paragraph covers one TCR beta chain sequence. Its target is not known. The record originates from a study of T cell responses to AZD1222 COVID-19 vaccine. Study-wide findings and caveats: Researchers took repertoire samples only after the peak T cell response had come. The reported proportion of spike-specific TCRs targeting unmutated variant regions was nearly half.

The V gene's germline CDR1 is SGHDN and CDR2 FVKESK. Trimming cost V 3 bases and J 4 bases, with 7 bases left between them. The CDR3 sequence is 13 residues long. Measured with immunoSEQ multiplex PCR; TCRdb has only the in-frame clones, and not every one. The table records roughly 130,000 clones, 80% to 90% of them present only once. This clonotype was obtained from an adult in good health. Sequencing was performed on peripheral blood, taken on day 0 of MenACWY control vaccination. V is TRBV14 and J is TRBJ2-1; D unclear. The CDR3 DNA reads TGTGCCAGCAGCCAGCTCTCGTACAATGAGCAGTTCTTC. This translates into CASSQLSYNEQFF.